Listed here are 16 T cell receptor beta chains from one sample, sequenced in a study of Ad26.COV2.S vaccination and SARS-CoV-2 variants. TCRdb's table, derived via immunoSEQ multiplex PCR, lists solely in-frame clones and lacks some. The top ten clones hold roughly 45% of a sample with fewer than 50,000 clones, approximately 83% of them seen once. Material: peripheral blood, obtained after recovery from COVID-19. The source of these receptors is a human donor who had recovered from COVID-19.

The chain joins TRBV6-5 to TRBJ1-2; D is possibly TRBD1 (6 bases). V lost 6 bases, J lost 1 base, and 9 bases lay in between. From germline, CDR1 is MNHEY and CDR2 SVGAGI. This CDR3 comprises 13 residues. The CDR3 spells CASSRDINYGYTF. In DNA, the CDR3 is TGTGCCAGCAGCCGGGACATTAACTATGGCTACACCTTC.

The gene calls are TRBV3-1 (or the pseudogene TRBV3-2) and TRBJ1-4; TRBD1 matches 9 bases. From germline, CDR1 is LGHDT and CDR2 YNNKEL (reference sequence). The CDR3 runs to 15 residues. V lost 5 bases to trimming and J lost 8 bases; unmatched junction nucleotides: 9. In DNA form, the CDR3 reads TGTGCCAGCAGCTCCCACCGGGACAGGGCCGAAAAACTGTTTTTT. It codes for CASSSHRDRAEKLFF.

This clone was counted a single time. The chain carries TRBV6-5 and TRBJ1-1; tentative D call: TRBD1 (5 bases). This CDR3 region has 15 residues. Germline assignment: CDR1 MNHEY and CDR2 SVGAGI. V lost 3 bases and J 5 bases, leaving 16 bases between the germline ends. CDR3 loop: CASSYGTQGRTEAFF. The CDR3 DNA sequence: TGTGCCAGCAGTTATGGTACCCAGGGTAGGACTGAAGCTTTCTTT.

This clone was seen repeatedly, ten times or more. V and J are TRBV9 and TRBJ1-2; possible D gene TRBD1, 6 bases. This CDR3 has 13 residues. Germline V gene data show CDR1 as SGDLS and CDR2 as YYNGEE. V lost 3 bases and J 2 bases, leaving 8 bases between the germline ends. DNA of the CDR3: TGTGCCAGCAGCGCTGACAGGAACTATGGCTACACCTTC. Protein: CASSADRNYGYTF.

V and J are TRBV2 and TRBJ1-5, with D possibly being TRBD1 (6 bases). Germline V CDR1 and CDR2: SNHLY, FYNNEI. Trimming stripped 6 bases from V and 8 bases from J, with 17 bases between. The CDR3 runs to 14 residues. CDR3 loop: CASSPGQMKEPQHF. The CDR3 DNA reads TGTGCCAGCAGCCCCGGACAGATGAAAGAGCCCCAGCATTTT.

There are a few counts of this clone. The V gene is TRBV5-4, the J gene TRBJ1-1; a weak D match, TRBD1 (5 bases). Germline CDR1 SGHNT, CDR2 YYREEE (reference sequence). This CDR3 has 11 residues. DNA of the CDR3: TGTGCGATCGGGGGGAACACTGAAGCTTTCTTT. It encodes CAIGGNTEAFF.

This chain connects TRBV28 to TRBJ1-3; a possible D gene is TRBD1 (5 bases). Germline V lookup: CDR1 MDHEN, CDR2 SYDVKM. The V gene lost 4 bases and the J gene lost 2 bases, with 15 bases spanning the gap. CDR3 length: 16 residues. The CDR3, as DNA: TGTGCCAGCAGTTCCCAGGGACCCGGAGCTGGAAACACCATATATTTT. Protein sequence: CASSSQGPGAGNTIYF. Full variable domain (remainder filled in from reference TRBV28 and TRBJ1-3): DVKVTQSSRYLVKRTGEKVFLECVQDMDHENMFWYRQDPGLGLRLIYFSYDVKMKEKGDIPEGYSVSREKKERFSLILESASTNQTSMYLCASSSQGPGAGNTIYFGEGSWLTVV.

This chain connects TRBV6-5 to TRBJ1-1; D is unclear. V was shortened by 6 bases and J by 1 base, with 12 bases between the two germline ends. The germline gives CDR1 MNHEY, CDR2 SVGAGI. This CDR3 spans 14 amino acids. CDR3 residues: CASSRDWENTEAFF. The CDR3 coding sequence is TGTGCCAGCAGCCGCGACTGGGAGAACACTGAAGCTTTCTTT.

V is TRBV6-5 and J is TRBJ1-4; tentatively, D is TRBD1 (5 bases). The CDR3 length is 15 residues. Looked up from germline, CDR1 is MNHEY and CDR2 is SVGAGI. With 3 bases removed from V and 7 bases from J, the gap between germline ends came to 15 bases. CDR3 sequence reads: CASSYSGRGREKLFF. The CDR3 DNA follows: TGTGCCAGCAGTTATAGTGGTAGGGGCCGTGAAAAACTGTTTTTT.

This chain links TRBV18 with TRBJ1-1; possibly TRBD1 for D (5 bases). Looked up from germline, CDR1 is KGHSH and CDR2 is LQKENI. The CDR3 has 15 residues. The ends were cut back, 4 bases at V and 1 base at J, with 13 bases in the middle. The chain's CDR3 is CASSLGGVRNTEAFF. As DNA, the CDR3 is TGTGCCAGCTCACTCGGGGGGGTGAGGAACACTGAAGCTTTCTTT.

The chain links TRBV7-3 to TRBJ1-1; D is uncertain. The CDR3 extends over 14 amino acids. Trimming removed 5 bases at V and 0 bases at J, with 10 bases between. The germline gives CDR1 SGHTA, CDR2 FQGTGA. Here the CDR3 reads CASSLVQMNTEAFF. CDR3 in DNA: TGTGCCAGCAGCCTTGTCCAAATGAACACTGAAGCTTTCTTT.

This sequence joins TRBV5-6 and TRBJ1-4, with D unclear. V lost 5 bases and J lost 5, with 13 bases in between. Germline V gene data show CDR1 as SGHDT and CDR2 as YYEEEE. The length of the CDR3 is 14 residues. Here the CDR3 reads CASRPRGENEKLFF. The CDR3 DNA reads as TGTGCCAGCAGGCCTCGGGGAGAAAATGAAAAACTGTTTTTT.

CDR3 protein: CASSMITGQYVNYGYTF. DNA of the CDR3: TGTGCCAGCAGCATGATAACGGGGCAGTACGTCAACTATGGCTACACCTTC. The chain carries TRBV3-1 (or the pseudogene TRBV3-2) and TRBJ1-2; D is perhaps TRBD1 (5 bases). Looked up from germline, CDR1 is LGHDT and CDR2 is YNNKEL (reference sequence). The CDR3 contains 17 residues. Trimming removed 5 bases at V and 2 bases at J, with 21 bases between.

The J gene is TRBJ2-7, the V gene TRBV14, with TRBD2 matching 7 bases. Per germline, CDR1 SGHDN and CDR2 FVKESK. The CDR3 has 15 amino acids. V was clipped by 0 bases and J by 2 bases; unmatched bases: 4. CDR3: CASSQEWGTTYEQYF. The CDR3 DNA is TGTGCCAGCAGCCAAGAATGGGGGACTACCTACGAGCAGTACTTC.

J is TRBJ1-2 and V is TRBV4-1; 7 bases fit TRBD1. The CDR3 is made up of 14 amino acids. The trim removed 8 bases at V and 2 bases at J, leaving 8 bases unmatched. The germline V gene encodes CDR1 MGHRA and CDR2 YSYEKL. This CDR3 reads CASRSQTGNYGYTF. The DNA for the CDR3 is TGCGCCAGCCGGAGCCAGACAGGGAACTATGGCTACACCTTC.

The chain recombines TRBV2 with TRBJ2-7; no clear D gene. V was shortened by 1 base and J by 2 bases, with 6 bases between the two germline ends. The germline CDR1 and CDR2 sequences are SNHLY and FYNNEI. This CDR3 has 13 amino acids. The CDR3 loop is CASSEGSTYEQYF. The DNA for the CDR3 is TGTGCCAGCAGTGAAGGGTCTACCTACGAGCAGTACTTC. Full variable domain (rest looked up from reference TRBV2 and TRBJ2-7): EPEVTQTPSHQVTQMGQEVILRCVPISNHLYFYWYRQILGQKVEFLVSFYNNEISEKSEIFDDQFSVERPDGSNFTLKIRSTKLEDSAMYFCASSEGSTYEQYFGPGTRLTVT.